This entry lists 8 T cell receptor beta chains sequenced from one sample in a study of cytomegalovirus exposure and HLA in healthy donors (dated by TCRdb to the late 2010s). Libraries were built with the immunoSEQ multiplex PCR assay. A mixture of 60 forward primers for TCR Vbeta segments and 13 reverse primers for TCR Jbeta segments was used in the multiplex PCR. Sourced from immuneACCESS, this table was stored by TCRdb with only in-frame sequences that have V and J called. A share of the clones is absent; for the studies checked, an unresolved V gene accounts for under half, and the remainder has no known explanation. Here the sample has roughly 100,000 clones; 75% to 80% occur a single time. Roughly 5.9% of the sample belongs to the ten largest clones. Sequenced material: PBMCs. All receptors come from a man between 60 and 70 years old in good health and CMV-seropositive.

This clone was observed a handful of times. The V gene is TRBV6-5, the J gene TRBJ1-3, with TRBD1 as a possible D gene (6 bases). CDR3 length: 15 residues. The germline V gene has CDR1 MNHEY and CDR2 SVGAGI. V was trimmed by 4 bases and J by 0 bases, leaving 10 bases between them. The CDR3, as DNA: TGTGCCAGCAGTTTGTTGACAGGCTCTGGAAACACCATATATTTT. Amino acid sequence: CASSLLTGSGNTIYF.

The chain links TRBV6-1 to TRBJ2-3; 11 bases agree with TRBD2. The CDR3 spans 17 residues. The trim removed 3 bases at V and 2 bases at J, leaving 7 bases unmatched. Germline V gives CDR1 MNHNS, CDR2 SASEGT. The CDR3 reads CASSEETSGASTDTQYF. CDR3 nucleotide sequence: TGTGCCAGCAGTGAGGAGACTAGCGGGGCTTCCACAGATACGCAGTATTTT.

The chain recombines TRBV7-6 with TRBJ1-1; D unresolved. Germline V gene lookup returns CDR1 SGHVS and CDR2 FNYEAQ. CDR3 length: 16 residues. The V gene lost 1 base and the J gene lost 4 bases, with 16 bases spanning the gap. Here the CDR3 DNA reads TGTGCCAGCAGCTTAGGATTTGTGTCAACGGGCACTGAAGCTTTCTTT. As protein: CASSLGFVSTGTEAFF. Variable domain in full (rest from reference TRBV7-6 and TRBJ1-1): GAGVSQSPRYKVTKRGQDVALRCDPISGHVSLYWYRQALGQGPEFLTYFNYEAQQDKSGLPNDRFSAERPEGSISTLTIQRTEQRDSAMYRCASSLGFVSTGTEAFFGQGTRLTVV.

In this sample, this clone turned up a few times. The V gene is TRBV6-1, the J gene TRBJ1-6; 8 nucleotides match TRBD1. CDR3 size: 15 residues. The J segment lost 11 bases and the V segment lost 1 base, leaving 7 bases of the junction unmatched. The germline CDR1 and CDR2 sequences are MNHNS and SASEGT. The CDR3 here is CASSEGQGADPPLHF. CDR3 DNA sequence: TGTGCCAGCAGTGAAGGGCAGGGGGCCGATCCACCCCTCCACTTT.

The chain carries TRBV11-2 and TRBJ2-7, with 8 bases identical to TRBD2. CDR1 SGHAT and CDR2 FQNNGV come from the germline V gene. Unmatched junction bases numbered 5, after V lost 3 bases and J lost 4 bases. The CDR3 spans 14 residues. The CDR3 protein is CASSFVAGRYEQYF. In DNA, the CDR3 is TGTGCCAGCAGCTTTGTAGCGGGGCGTTACGAGCAGTACTTC.

The chain joins TRBV5-5 to TRBJ2-1; TRBD2 agrees at 12 bases. CDR1 SGHKS and CDR2 YYEKEE come from the germline V gene (reference sequence). The CDR3 covers 20 residues. V lost 2 bases to trimming and J lost 0 bases; unmatched junction nucleotides: 12. The CDR3 region is CASSFFIVASGGASYNEQFF. For the CDR3, the DNA is TGTGCCAGCAGCTTCTTCATAGTGGCTAGCGGGGGGGCCTCCTACAATGAGCAGTTCTTC.

The chain carries TRBV15 and TRBJ1-5; D unresolved. Trimming left V 2 bases short and J 0 bases short, with 5 bases between. The CDR3 runs to 14 residues. CDR1 and CDR2 from the germline V gene are LNHNV and YYDKDF (reference sequence). The CDR3 spells CATSRSYSNQPQHF. CDR3 sequence (DNA): TGTGCCACCAGCAGAAGCTATAGCAATCAGCCCCAGCATTTT.

The chain uses TRBV5-1 and TRBJ2-4; TRBD1 agrees at 8 bases. Germline V gene data show CDR1 as SGHRS and CDR2 as YFSETQ. This CDR3 has 18 residues. Unmatched junction bases numbered 10, after V lost 2 bases and J lost 0 bases. CDR3: CASSFPGQATGAKNIQYF. The DNA for the CDR3 is TGCGCCAGCAGCTTTCCGGGACAGGCTACAGGAGCCAAAAACATTCAGTACTTC. The complete variable domain, with remaining parts taken from reference TRBV5-1 and TRBJ2-4, reads KAGVTQTPRYLIKTRGQQVTLSCSPISGHRSVSWYQQTPGQGLQFLFEYFSETQRNKGNFPGRFSGRQFSNSRSEMNVSTLELGDSALYLCASSFPGQATGAKNIQYFGAGTRLSVL.